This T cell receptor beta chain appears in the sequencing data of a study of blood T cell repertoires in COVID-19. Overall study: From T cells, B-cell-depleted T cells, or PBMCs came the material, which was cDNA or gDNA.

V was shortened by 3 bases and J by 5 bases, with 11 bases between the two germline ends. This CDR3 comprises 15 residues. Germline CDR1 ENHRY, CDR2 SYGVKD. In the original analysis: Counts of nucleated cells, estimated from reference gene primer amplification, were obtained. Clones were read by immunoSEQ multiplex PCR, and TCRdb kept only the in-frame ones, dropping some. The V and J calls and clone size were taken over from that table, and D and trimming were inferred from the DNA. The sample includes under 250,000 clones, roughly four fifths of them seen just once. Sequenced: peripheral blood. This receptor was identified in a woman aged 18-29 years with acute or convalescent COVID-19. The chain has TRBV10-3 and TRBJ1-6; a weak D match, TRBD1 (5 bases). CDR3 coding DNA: TGTGCCATCAGTGAAGGGACTCGGGATAATTCACCCCTCCACTTT. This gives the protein CAISEGTRDNSPLHF.